This T cell receptor beta chain derives from a study of shared clonotypes between healthy human individuals. Naive CD8 cells lacked CD45RO and underwent positive selection for CCR7, leaving out terminally differentiated effector memory CD45RA+ cells. An assay was performed, and its level was deep. Here immunoSEQ multiplex PCR was the method, and the copy in TCRdb shows in-frame clones only, minus some. The sample carries 600,000 or so clones, around 96% recorded once. The V end lost 4 bases, the J end lost 4 bases, and 12 bases lay between the germline ends. The length of the CDR3 is 14 residues. Germline assignment: CDR1 SGHTS and CDR2 YDEGEE. This clone was detected only once. Its matching antigen is unknown. Whole-study findings and limits: Generation probabilities were higher for clonotypes shared across all four sorted-subset donors than for unshared ones. Rarefaction showed that sequencing of sorted subsets was incomplete (despite large depth).

The source of this sequence is a woman in her twenties or thirties in good health. Sequencing was done on a sample of naive CD8+ T cells sorted from blood. The chain joins TRBV5-8 to TRBJ2-1; D is tentatively TRBD1 or TRBD2 (5 bases each). CDR3 in DNA: TGTGCCAGCAGCCCCGGGACGGATTACAATGAGCAGTTCTTC. Translation gives CASSPGTDYNEQFF.